Following are 24 T cell receptor beta chains from one sample sequenced in a study of identifying expanded T cells in peripheral blood. Produced via immunoSEQ multiplex PCR; TCRdb's table is partial and in-frame only. The table lists around 120,000 clones, roughly 80% of them singletons, with roughly 3.3% in the top ten. Material: blood. All receptors come from a person aged 18-70 years in good health.

The chain uses TRBV5-1 and TRBJ2-1; D is unclear. Trimming took off 1 base at V and 2 bases at J, with 10 bases between the two ends. CDR3 length: 15 amino acids. From germline, CDR1 is SGHRS and CDR2 YFSETQ. CDR3 loop: CASSLSPDAYNEQFF. The CDR3 DNA is TGCGCCAGCAGCTTGTCTCCTGACGCCTACAATGAGCAGTTCTTC.

The chain links TRBV5-1 to TRBJ2-6; 9 nucleotides line up with TRBD1. The CDR3 is made up of 17 amino acids. Germline V gene sequence: CDR1 SGHRS, CDR2 YFSETQ. Losses at the gene ends were 4 bases for V and 0 bases for J; bases not matched to a gene: 5. This chain's CDR3 is CASSPDRGISGANVLTF. The DNA of the CDR3 is TGCGCCAGCAGCCCGGACAGGGGAATCTCTGGGGCCAACGTCCTGACTTTC.

The V gene is TRBV7-8, the J gene TRBJ1-6; D is unresolved. The CDR3 sequence is 13 residues long. The germline V gene has CDR1 SGHVS and CDR2 FQNEAQ. V was clipped by 5 bases and J by 6 bases, with 8 bases between them. CDR3 bases: TGTGCCAGCAGCGCCGACGGTAATTCACCCCTCCACTTT. Its translation: CASSADGNSPLHF.

The chain couples TRBV6-5 to TRBJ1-1; D not certain. The ends were cut back, 2 bases at V and 0 bases at J, with 7 bases in the middle. Germline values: CDR1 MNHEY, CDR2 SVGAGI. This CDR3 region has 14 residues. This CDR3 reads CASSYGRMNTEAFF. In DNA form, the CDR3 reads TGTGCCAGCAGTTACGGACGGATGAACACTGAAGCTTTCTTT.

This sequence joins TRBV6-5 and TRBJ2-7; TRBD1 might be the D (6 bases). Germline V gene lookup returns CDR1 MNHEY and CDR2 SVGAGI. The CDR3 has 13 amino acids. Deletions cut 2 bases from V and 7 bases from J, with 12 bases between. Written as DNA, the CDR3 is TGTGCCAGCAGTTACCCCGAGAGGGGGGAGCAGTACTTC. Amino acid sequence: CASSYPERGEQYF.

This chain connects TRBV7-8 to TRBJ2-7; D remains ambiguous. CDR1 SGHVS and CDR2 FQNEAQ come from the germline V gene. The CDR3 spans 11 residues. V lost 1 base to trimming and J lost 12 bases, with 10 bases between them. This CDR3 reads CASSLEGRPYF. The CDR3 DNA reads as TGTGCCAGCAGCTTAGAAGGCAGGCCGTACTTC.

This chain links TRBV29-1 with TRBJ2-1; TRBD1 matches at 8 bases. CDR3 size: 14 residues. Germline CDR1 and CDR2: SQVTM and ANQGSEA. V was pared by 5 bases and J by 8 bases, with 11 bases of the junction left unmatched. The CDR3 loop reads CSVPPTGESHEQFF. CDR3 nucleotide sequence: TGCAGCGTTCCTCCGACAGGGGAGTCGCATGAGCAGTTCTTC.

The chain combines TRBV10-3 with TRBJ2-1; TRBD1 or TRBD2 may be the D gene (5 bases each). CDR1 is ENHRY and CDR2 is SYGVKD in the germline V gene. This CDR3 spans 16 amino acids. V was clipped by 6 bases and J by 6 bases, with 21 bases between them. The CDR3 region is CAISQGPIEMFNEQFF. CDR3 sequence (DNA): TGTGCCATCAGCCAGGGACCGATCGAAATGTTCAATGAGCAGTTCTTC.

A note on this clone: Other nucleotide sequences in the sample specify the same CDR3. The V call is TRBV30, the J call TRBJ1-1; D remains unclear. Germline V gene lookup returns CDR1 GTSNPN and CDR2 SVGIG (reference sequence). Trimming removed 5 bases at V and 1 base at J, with 8 bases between. The CDR3 has 12 amino acids. The CDR3 region is CAWGAGNTEAFF. CDR3 DNA sequence: TGTGCCTGGGGTGCAGGGAACACTGAAGCTTTCTTT.

This clone was counted a few times. V gene TRBV7-3 combines with J gene TRBJ2-2; 7 bases map to TRBD1. Germline-derived CDR1 and CDR2 are SGHTA and FQGTGA. Losses at the gene ends were 4 bases for V and 4 bases for J; bases not matched to a gene: 6. The CDR3 length is 15 residues. CDR3 loop: CASSYQTGPTGELFF. DNA for the CDR3: TGTGCCAGCAGCTACCAGACAGGGCCCACCGGGGAGCTGTTTTTT.

V gene TRBV5-1 combines with J gene TRBJ1-2; no clear D. Germline V gene sequence: CDR1 SGHRS, CDR2 YFSETQ. Trimming removed 4 bases at V and 4 bases at J, with 14 bases between. This CDR3 contains 14 residues. The CDR3 DNA is TGCGCCAGCAGCCACGGAGACACCCTCTATGGCTACACCTTC. Translating gives CASSHGDTLYGYTF.

The genes are TRBV18 and TRBJ1-2; D is uncertain. Trimming left V 2 bases short and J 3 bases short, with 13 bases between. The CDR3 is made up of 15 amino acids. Germline CDR1 and CDR2: KGHSH and LQKENI. This CDR3 reads CASSPVGTAHYGYTF. In nucleotides, the CDR3 is TGTGCCAGCTCACCAGTAGGAACTGCACACTATGGCTACACCTTC.

The chain joins TRBV6-5 to TRBJ2-3; 9 bases map to TRBD2. With V trimmed by 2 bases and J by 2 bases, 2 bases remained unmatched. The CDR3 spans 15 residues. Per the germline V gene, CDR1 is MNHEY and CDR2 is SVGAGI. The CDR3 coding sequence is TGTGCCAGCAGTTACAGCGGGGGGATCACAGATACGCAGTATTTT. Translating it yields CASSYSGGITDTQYF.

This clone has more than one count but fewer than ten. V and J are TRBV5-1 and TRBJ1-1; a possible D gene is TRBD1 (6 bases). Germline V gene lookup returns CDR1 SGHRS and CDR2 YFSETQ. The germline V and J ends were trimmed by 2 bases and 1 base, with 9 bases remaining between them. There are 14 residues in the CDR3. The CDR3 DNA follows: TGCGCCAGCAGCTTCGCAGGGGCGAACACTGAAGCTTTCTTT. The encoded protein is CASSFAGANTEAFF.

A note on this clone: This sample also contains other DNA sequences that code for the same CDR3. The J gene is TRBJ1-1, the V gene TRBV19; D is unresolved. The CDR3 is made up of 13 amino acids. V was shortened by 1 base and J by 1 base, with 4 bases between the two germline ends. Germline V lookup: CDR1 LNHDA, CDR2 SQIVND (reference sequence). CDR3 protein: CASSIGGNTEAFF. CDR3 sequence (DNA): TGTGCCAGTAGTATAGGGGGGAACACTGAAGCTTTCTTT.

The genes are TRBV5-1 and TRBJ1-2, with D maybe TRBD1 (6 bases). The CDR3 sequence is 12 residues long. Trimming removed 0 bases at V and 10 bases at J, with 10 bases between. Germline-derived CDR1 and CDR2 are SGHRS and YFSETQ. The CDR3 coding sequence is TGCGCCAGCAGCTTGGAGGACAGTGTCTACACCTTC. Translation gives CASSLEDSVYTF.

The chain employs TRBV19 and TRBJ2-7, with D uncertain. Germline CDR1 and CDR2: LNHDA and SQIVND (reference sequence). The ends were cut back, 3 bases at V and 7 bases at J, with 19 bases in the middle. The CDR3 runs 15 residues. The CDR3 nucleotides read TGTGCCAGTAGTATCCTACCGTCCCCTTCGGAAGAGCAGTACTTC. Residues: CASSILPSPSEEQYF.

V usage is TRBV27 and J usage is TRBJ1-1, with a possible D match to TRBD1 (5 bases). The germline V gene encodes CDR1 MNHEY and CDR2 SMNVEV (reference sequence). CDR3 length: 11 residues. The V end was cut by 8 bases, the J end by 10 bases, with 14 bases between. The CDR3 protein is CASRDRGRAFF. The CDR3 DNA reads as TGTGCCAGCCGCGACCGGGGGAGAGCTTTCTTT.

The chain has TRBV6-5 and TRBJ1-4; TRBD1 aligns across 7 bases. In germline, CDR1 is MNHEY, CDR2 SVGAGI. The ends lost 6 bases at V and 4 bases at J; junction bases unmatched: 8. There are 15 residues in the CDR3. The CDR3 loop is CASRRTGTVNEKLFF. DNA for the CDR3: TGTGCCAGCAGAAGAACCGGGACAGTTAATGAAAAACTGTTTTTT.

This clone was seen more than once but under ten times. The rearrangement links TRBV11-1 to TRBJ1-2, with no clear D. This CDR3 comprises 13 residues. V was cut by 6 bases and J by 4 bases, with 12 bases left in between. Germline CDR1 is SGHAT and CDR2 is FQDESV (reference sequence). The CDR3 nucleotides read TGTGCCAGCAGTAAACCGGGCCCCTATGGCTACACCTTC. Protein product: CASSKPGPYGYTF.

This clone was observed a single time. The gene calls are TRBV6-6 and TRBJ2-1; D is possibly TRBD2 (6 bases). The CDR3 has 16 residues. The germline V gene encodes CDR1 MNHNY and CDR2 SVGAGI (reference sequence). V lost 5 bases and J lost 2, with 16 bases in between. In DNA, the CDR3 is TGTGCCAGCAGTGCCTGGGGAGGTTTAGCCTACAATGAGCAGTTCTTC. This gives the protein CASSAWGGLAYNEQFF.

V is TRBV6-1 and J is TRBJ1-5; D is uncertain. The CDR3 consists of 13 residues. Trimming pared 8 bases from V and 3 bases from J, leaving 11 bases between. Germline V CDR1 and CDR2: MNHNS, SASEGT. This CDR3 is CASEGNFNQPQHF. The CDR3 bases are TGTGCCAGCGAAGGGAACTTCAATCAGCCCCAGCATTTT.

The chain combines TRBV30 with TRBJ2-5; 14 nucleotides agree with TRBD2. The CDR3 is 20 residues long. The V and J ends lost 3 bases and 3 bases, in that order; junction bases with no gene match: 18. CDR1 GTSNPN and CDR2 SVGIG come from the germline V gene (reference sequence). Written as DNA, the CDR3 is TGTGCCTGGAGCAAGAATGCTGTTTCGAGGGGACTAGCGGGGGAAGAGACCCAGTACTTC. Protein product: CAWSKNAVSRGLAGEETQYF.

The J gene is TRBJ2-7, the V gene TRBV27, with 9 bases identical to TRBD1. The CDR3 covers 15 residues. The germline CDR1 and CDR2 sequences are MNHEY and SMNVEV (reference sequence). V was pared by 2 bases and J by 4 bases, with 6 bases of the junction left unmatched. The DNA of the CDR3 is TGTGCCAGCAGTTTAACCGGGACAGGGTGGTACGAGCAGTACTTC. Protein sequence: CASSLTGTGWYEQYF.